This entry features one TCR beta chain sequence. The CDR3 covers 16 residues. Germline values: CDR1 MNHEY, CDR2 SVGEGT. V lost 0 bases, J lost 2 bases, and 14 bases lay in between. The data derive from a study of blood T cell repertoires in COVID-19. Assay used: immunoSEQ multiplex PCR; TCRdb lists only in-frame clones, some missing. The table lists about 210,000 clones, almost 85% of them singletons. This chain joins TRBV6-2 or TRBV6-3 and TRBJ2-7, with D hard to call. The sample comprised peripheral blood. The clonotype comes from a woman aged 40 to 50 with acute or convalescent COVID-19. The CDR3 here is CASSYSRQVPTYEQYF. DNA of the CDR3: TGTGCCAGCAGTTACTCCCGCCAGGTGCCTACCTACGAGCAGTACTTC.